Listed below are T cell receptor beta chains from one sample, sequenced in a study of T cells in Graves' hyperthyroidism and ophthalmopathy. Via MiXCR, TCRdb re-called the multiplex PCR reads, giving one row per CDR3 protein. The data hold under 300,000 distinct CDR3 sequences, with 20% to 25% observed a single time. The sequenced material came from blood. The receptor source for this set is a middle-aged man with Graves' hyperthyroidism that later progressed to Graves' ophthalmopathy. CDR3s include the opening cysteine and the closing phenylalanine or tryptophan. Fields, in order: J gene, V gene, D gene, CDR3 protein. D genes are given only for firm matches.

j_call: TRBJ2-7; v_call: TRBV27; d_call: TRBD2; cdr3_aa: CASSLLAGASYEQYF
j_call: TRBJ1-1; v_call: TRBV10-2; d_call: NA; cdr3_aa: CASRAGQGAMNTEAFF
j_call: TRBJ2-5; v_call: TRBV5-1; d_call: TRBD2; cdr3_aa: CASSTRVAGGIWETQYF
j_call: TRBJ2-2; v_call: TRBV7-6; d_call: TRBD1; cdr3_aa: CASSSQTGANTGELFF
j_call: TRBJ1-1; v_call: TRBV20-1; d_call: TRBD1; cdr3_aa: CSAQRGQGNTEAFF
j_call: TRBJ2-5; v_call: TRBV6-2/TRBV6-3; d_call: NA; cdr3_aa: CASIEGGTRKTQYF
j_call: TRBJ1-6; v_call: TRBV12-3/TRBV12-4; d_call: NA; cdr3_aa: CASSDFVGTYNSPLHF
j_call: TRBJ2-7; v_call: TRBV5-1; d_call: NA; cdr3_aa: CASNDGGLDGRNEQYF
j_call: TRBJ2-1; v_call: TRBV7-9; d_call: TRBD2; cdr3_aa: CASSALAGHNEQFF
j_call: TRBJ2-5; v_call: TRBV6-1; d_call: TRBD1; cdr3_aa: CASSPIGTGEAEETQYF
j_call: TRBJ2-7; v_call: TRBV28; d_call: NA; cdr3_aa: CASSLGGRYLHEQYF
j_call: TRBJ1-1; v_call: TRBV4-2; d_call: NA; cdr3_aa: CASSQDYRDGIPEAFF
j_call: TRBJ2-7; v_call: TRBV7-9; d_call: TRBD2; cdr3_aa: CASSLSRGLAGYEQYF
j_call: TRBJ1-2; v_call: TRBV29-1; d_call: NA; cdr3_aa: CSVERVDGYTF
j_call: TRBJ2-7; v_call: TRBV6-2/TRBV6-3; d_call: TRBD2; cdr3_aa: CASSSGGVSREQYF
j_call: TRBJ2-2; v_call: TRBV24-1; d_call: TRBD2; cdr3_aa: CATSEQWTSGDNTGELFF
j_call: TRBJ2-7; v_call: TRBV3-1; d_call: NA; cdr3_aa: CASSQAAIGKQYF
j_call: TRBJ2-7; v_call: TRBV15; d_call: NA; cdr3_aa: CATSDRRGSGYEQYF
j_call: TRBJ1-3; v_call: TRBV18; d_call: NA; cdr3_aa: CASSPGAGNTIYF
j_call: TRBJ1-2; v_call: TRBV7-9; d_call: TRBD1; cdr3_aa: CASLLWRGQDGYTF
j_call: TRBJ1-5; v_call: TRBV28; d_call: TRBD1; cdr3_aa: CASSFPDRMDQPQHF
j_call: TRBJ2-5; v_call: TRBV7-8; d_call: NA; cdr3_aa: CASSPDKVLYF
j_call: TRBJ1-2; v_call: TRBV7-2; d_call: TRBD1; cdr3_aa: CASSFRTGSGYTF
j_call: TRBJ2-5; v_call: TRBV6-8; d_call: NA; cdr3_aa: CASSPLTETQYF
j_call: TRBJ2-7; v_call: TRBV12-3/TRBV12-4; d_call: NA; cdr3_aa: CASSSPQDSEQYF
j_call: TRBJ2-2; v_call: TRBV7-3; d_call: NA; cdr3_aa: CASSLLGGAVTGELFF
j_call: TRBJ2-5; v_call: TRBV29-1; d_call: TRBD2; cdr3_aa: CSVLGGLAGETQYF
j_call: TRBJ2-5; v_call: TRBV13; d_call: TRBD1; cdr3_aa: CASSHRGQGYQETQYF
j_call: TRBJ2-7; v_call: TRBV14; d_call: TRBD1; cdr3_aa: CASRVSGQGYEQYF
j_call: TRBJ2-5; v_call: TRBV12-3/TRBV12-4; d_call: TRBD2; cdr3_aa: CASSKTSGYQETQYF
j_call: TRBJ2-5; v_call: TRBV6-2/TRBV6-3; d_call: TRBD1; cdr3_aa: CASGRDSQETQYF
j_call: TRBJ2-2; v_call: TRBV15; d_call: NA; cdr3_aa: CATSRDYTAGELFF
j_call: TRBJ2-5; v_call: TRBV4-1; d_call: NA; cdr3_aa: CASSQGGHLGETQYF
j_call: TRBJ2-7; v_call: TRBV2; d_call: TRBD1; cdr3_aa: CASRGTGLLDEQYF
j_call: TRBJ2-7; v_call: TRBV5-1; d_call: TRBD2; cdr3_aa: CASSLETTSVAYEQYF
j_call: TRBJ1-2; v_call: TRBV9; d_call: NA; cdr3_aa: CASSRGGQNYGYTF
j_call: TRBJ1-3; v_call: TRBV3-1; d_call: NA; cdr3_aa: CASSPQRGAVGMDTIYF
j_call: TRBJ2-7; v_call: TRBV6-5; d_call: TRBD2; cdr3_aa: CASSYLVTSGGSFEQYF
j_call: TRBJ1-5; v_call: TRBV20-1; d_call: NA; cdr3_aa: CSARAGNDQPQHF
j_call: TRBJ1-2; v_call: TRBV18; d_call: NA; cdr3_aa: CASSPGAAYGYTF